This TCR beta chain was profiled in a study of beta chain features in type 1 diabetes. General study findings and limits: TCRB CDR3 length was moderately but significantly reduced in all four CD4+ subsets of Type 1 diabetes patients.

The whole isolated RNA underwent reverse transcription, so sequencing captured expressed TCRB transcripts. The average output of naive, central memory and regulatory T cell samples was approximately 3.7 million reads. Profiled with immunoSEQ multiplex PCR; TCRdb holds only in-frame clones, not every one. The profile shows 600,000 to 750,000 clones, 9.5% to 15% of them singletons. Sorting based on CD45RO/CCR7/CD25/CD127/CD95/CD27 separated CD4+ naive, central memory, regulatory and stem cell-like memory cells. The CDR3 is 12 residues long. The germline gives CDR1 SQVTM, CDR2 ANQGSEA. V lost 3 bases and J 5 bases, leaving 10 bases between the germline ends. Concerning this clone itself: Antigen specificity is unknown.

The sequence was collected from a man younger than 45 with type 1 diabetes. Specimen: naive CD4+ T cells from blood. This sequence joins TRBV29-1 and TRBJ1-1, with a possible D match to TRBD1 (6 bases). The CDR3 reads CSVDRGGTEAFF. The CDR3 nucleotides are TGCAGCGTTGACCGAGGGGGGACTGAAGCTTTCTTT.